This T cell receptor beta chain was captured by sequencing in a study of naive and memory T cell subsets. Amplification of ligated cDNA took four PCR rounds with SP2 and nested alpha and beta constant primers. MiXCR, applied by TCRdb to the UMI-ligation and nested PCR reads, yields one record per CDR3 protein. Of fewer than 30,000 distinct CDR3 sequences listed, about 5.2% are singletons. The CDR3 length is 11 residues. Germline trimming cut 7 bases from V and 8 bases from J; bases unmatched to any gene: 7. CDR1 SQVTM and CDR2 ANQGSEA come from the germline V gene. TCR cDNA received a 3' ligated oligonucleotide that carried a UMI. This clonotype is judged medium-sized.

The TCR sequence derives from an adult in good health. Specimen: blood. V usage is TRBV29-1 and J usage is TRBJ1-1; the match to TRBD1 covers 7 bases. The CDR3 DNA reads as TGCAGCGCCGAGGGGGCCGCGGAAGCTTTCTTT. This encodes CSAEGAAEAFF.